This T cell receptor (beta chain) was retrieved from a study of T cell repertoires in cytomegalovirus infection. For the study at large: Public TCR beta signatures provided an indication of both CMV infection and a matching HLA type. Study-wide points: HLA-C-restricted CMV clonotypes gave the most frequent clonotype in two of eight donors. Carriers of CMV plus the relevant HLA were identified by cumulative public TCR beta family frequency.

This clonotype was recorded many times. Its antigen is undetermined. This CDR3 spans 17 amino acids. Trimming removed 0 bases from V and 5 bases from J; junction bases left unmatched: 12. Per germline, CDR1 SNHLY and CDR2 FYNNEI. TCRdb processed the reads anew with MiXCR; each CDR3 protein has one entry. Of around 140,000 distinct CDR3 sequences listed, 5% to 6.5% are singletons. The sequencing sample was made of PBMCs. The chain couples TRBV2 to TRBJ2-5; TRBD1 matches 7 bases. The receptor was derived from a human donor in good health (CMV status not recorded). Some clones in this sample may be carry-over from other donors' samples. Written as DNA, the CDR3 is TGTGCCAGCAGTGAAGCGACCCGGACTGACAGGGTGGAGACCCAGTACTTC. This translates into CASSEATRTDRVETQYF. The variable domain in full, with the rest retrieved from reference TRBV2 and TRBJ2-5, is EPEVTQTPSHQVTQMGQEVILRCVPISNHLYFYWYRQILGQKVEFLVSFYNNEISEKSEIFDDQFSVERPDGSNFTLKIRSTKLEDSAMYFCASSEATRTDRVETQYFGPGTRLLVL.